This section outlines one T cell receptor (beta chain) sequence together with its context. How the authors handled the data: Nucleated cell counts were estimated from reference gene primer amplification. Generated by immunoSEQ multiplex PCR, the TCRdb table keeps only in-frame clones and is missing some. That table is the source of V, J and clone size, and D and trimming were worked out from the DNA. The sample lists about 370,000 clones, approximately 90% occurring once. The study assigned cohorts using participant-reported clinical history. The study recruited exposed participants who had met a COVID-19 case within 2 weeks before entry. CDR3 length: 12 residues. CDR1 MGHDK and CDR2 SYGVNS come from the germline V gene. Trimming left V 3 bases short and J 4 bases short, with 6 bases between. This sample is part of a study of blood T cell repertoires in COVID-19. At the level of the study: Whether acute or convalescent, the COVID-19 samples came from the United States, Italy and Spain.

Sequencing was carried out using PBMCs or T cells enriched from blood (not recorded which). The chain carries TRBV25-1 and TRBJ1-1; D call uncertain. This TCR was sampled from a woman between 40 and 50 years old who had been exposed to COVID-19. As DNA, the CDR3 is TGTGCCAGCAGTGACCCCGGCACTGAAGCTTTCTTT. Encoded protein: CASSDPGTEAFF.